This TCR beta chain was retrieved from a study of shared clonotypes between healthy human individuals (dated by TCRdb to about 2020). Looking at the study overall: The cohort comprised a couple of women and three men aged 18 to 49 years. For each donor, CD4 naive and CD4 memory were each given three plates, CD8 naive was given two plates, and CD8 memory was given one plate. Blood TCR repertoires of about 5 healthy adults were deeply sequenced to estimate repertoire size and the extent of clonotype sharing between individuals. To increase sequencing depth and limit assay-specific biases, TCR repertoire library preparation and sequencing were carried out by different laboratories using diverse techniques. Per donor, leukapheresis produced somewhere between about 0.85 and 10 billion PBMCs.

What the authors observed across the whole study: Pairwise subsampling led to the expectation that sequencing depth would affect the degree of clonotype sharing among donors. Across a few donors, about 5.2% of naive CD4, 3.5% of naive CD8, under 2.5% of memory CD4, and about 0.4% of memory CD8 clonotypes were shared. Incomplete sequencing was indicated by rarefaction of sorted-subset datasets, despite the large sequencing depth. Higher generation probabilities were observed for clonotypes shared by all four sorted-subset donors than for non-shared clonotypes. Naive subsets generally had larger estimated clonotype richness than memory subsets. Only blood was sampled, and tissue TCR repertoires likely differ from those in blood. The genetic and exposure-history diversity represented was limited by the small number of donors.

This clone was seen a few times. No antigen is known for it. Per-nucleotide qualities are absent, and no much larger clonotype sits a single base away. Healthy HIV-negative adults with no recently reported acute infections or vaccinations were included as donors. Only Caucasian adults living in Nashville, Tennessee, USA were represented among the donors. CD4+ T cells were enriched by magnetic negative selection; naive cells were then positively selected on CD45RA, and the negative fraction formed the memory subset. Blood was collected by leukapheresis, and PBMCs were isolated by Ficoll-Histopaque density gradient centrifugation and then cryopreserved in liquid nitrogen vapor phase. Analytical flow cytometry was used to check the purity and quantity of each magnetically sorted T cell population. From each sorted fraction, genomic DNA was isolated and quantified by UV absorbance on a Nanodrop 2000c.

Counted from cysteine to phenylalanine, this CDR3 has 14 amino acids. Of all the DNA, just the CDR3 is kept, 42 bases in frame from base 1. V is pared back by 1 base and J by 0 bases, with 6 bases lying between the germline termini. Sequences SEHNR (CDR1) and FQNEAQ (CDR2) are obtained from the germline V gene (reference sequence). Using the deep immunoSEQ assay, multiplex PCR amplified TCR CDR3 regions from genomic DNA. Extracted genomic DNA from each cell subset was spread evenly across all wells of several immunoSEQ 96-well plates, with each plate serving as a replicate. For sorted subsets, around 200 ng genomic DNA, equal to tens of thousands of T cell genomes, was loaded into each replicate PCR. The purified libraries were quantified using a Qubit 3.0 fluorometer, sized with a Bioanalyzer 2100, and then quantified again using the KAPA Library Quantification kit. Each immunoSEQ 96-well plate was sequenced on its own single-read 150-cycle Illumina NextSeq 550 flow cell. In the authors' own workflow: The immunoSEQ output contained only junctional sequences without quality scores, so filtering could not match that applied to full-length reads. Sequences were annotated with PyIR, a Python wrapper for IgBLAST v1.9, and V/J genes and CDR3 were assigned using IMGT germline references. Reads with weak V/J assignments (E-value above 1e-6), missing CDR3, stop codons, out-of-frame junctions, or ambiguous translated residues were removed. V3J clonotypes were defined as sequences sharing the same inferred V gene, J gene, and CDR3 amino acid sequence. Percentage overlap between repertoires was computed as shared unique clonotypes divided by the size of the smaller repertoire. RTK rarefaction, the Chao1 estimator, and Recon v2.1 estimates of unobserved clonotypes were used to assess repertoire richness. Generation probabilities for all TCRbeta clonotypes obtained by the gDNA method from a handful of donors were computed using OLGA. TCRdb mirrors the immuneACCESS table, restricted to in-frame sequences. Some clones are absent from its copies; in checked studies, under half trace to an unresolved V gene, and the reason for the others is unknown. V, J and clone size reflect that table, while D and trimming were determined from the DNA. The sample profile shows approximately 2,300,000 clones; roughly 90% of them were found once. About 0.41% of the sample is taken by the ten largest.

The sample comprised naive CD4+ T cells from PBMCs. Read against the paper, the sample's cell subset or site label means: CD45RA+ positively selected. This receptor chain uses TRBV7-9 and TRBJ1-1, with the D segment identity uncertain. The TCR sequence derives from a man aged 18 to 29 in good health. Some clones in this sample may be carry-over from other donors' samples. The nucleotide sequence reads as follows: TGTGCCAGCAGCTTAGGTCTGGTGAACACTGAAGCTTTCTTT. Translated, it reads CASSLGLVNTEAFF.